The entry below describes one T cell receptor beta chain. This clone's antigen is unknown. Per-base qualities were not stored, and no clone one base away is much larger. Only healthy Caucasian donors were included. Three pairs of female monozygotic twins, all aged about 18 to 30 years, made up the twin cohort. RNA for TCR libraries was isolated from peripheral blood mononuclear cells. The record originates from a study of identical twins (dated by TCRdb to about 2016). Background for the entire study: To test whether fetal clonotypes persist, the study used deep sequencing on TCR alpha and beta repertoires from monozygotic twins, unrelated adults of various ages, and cord blood. Replicate twin experiments were performed at different times using different library preparation protocols to rule out contamination.

Library preparation employed 5' RACE. Instrument on record: Illumina HiSeq 2000. Template switching introduced a universal primer binding site; the final cDNA contained a unique molecular identifier, enabling accurate counting of TCR cDNA molecules. Specific primers in the conserved constant-segment region were used to synthesize first-strand cDNA for TCR alpha and beta chains. To control for contamination, every cDNA library was double barcoded, receiving both a SMART-Mk sample barcode and Illumina barcodes. TruSeq adapter sequences, together with Illumina sample barcodes, were added in two successive PCR steps. The TCR alpha and beta cDNA libraries were sequenced on the Illumina HiSeq platform using custom primers. The source study handled its data this way. Raw reads were processed with MiGEC to extract unique molecular identifiers, and MiXCR was used to determine CDR3 positions. For each individual, recombination models were inferred using an EM algorithm with the repgenHMM and IGoR tools. The analysis of shared clonotypes was done with the tcR package in R, with sharing normalized by the product of cloneset sizes. To study raw recombination without the effects of thymic and clonal selection, out-of-frame nonproductive sequences were analyzed. TCRdb's own reprocessing of the public reads used fastp at Q25 and MiXCR and kept productive beta chains. Identical CDR3 protein sequences are pooled into one entry, listed with their most common genes and DNA. The V and J calls, along with clone size, are taken from TCRdb and not from the paper's own processing. The sample yields about 720,000 distinct CDR3 sequences; under 9% were counted once. Jointly, the top ten make up 0.75% to 1% of the sample.

Overall study outcomes, separate from this receptor: In monozygotic twins, out-of-frame TCR alpha sharing was systematically underestimated by recombination models, although the models agreed with sharing between unrelated individuals. Abundant cord blood beta clonotypes carried fewer insertions; young adult naive repertoires showed a weaker similar trend, while memory repertoires showed none. Excess twin sharing in beta out-of-frame sequences was weaker because fewer shared sequences lowered the signal-to-noise ratio. Compared with coincidental sharing between unrelated individuals, out-of-frame TCR alpha sequences shared between twins had an excess of sequences with low generation probability. Zero-insertion analyses could be partly confounded by invariant T cells such as MAIT and iNKT, though diverse VJ usage argued against such confounding for most clonotypes. Because the same donors could not be followed over many years, conclusions were based on cross-sectional statistical analysis.

The CDR3 runs 13 amino acids, cysteine and phenylalanine included. Just CDR3 DNA is preserved here, 39 bases in frame from base 1. The germline V gene supplies CDR1 MNHNS and CDR2 SASEGT. V lost 5 bases and J lost 4 bases; the stretch between them is 11 bases long. These data also featured in a second study, about yellow fever vaccine responses in identical twins. That second publication adds: The authors reported that the T cell response to vaccination in identical twins appeared partly convergent and partly personalized. Focusing on identical twins, the study followed the T cell clones that responded to the vaccine, and did so with precision.

This TCR came from a woman between 18 and 30 years old in good health. Sequenced: PBMCs. The rearranged chain carries TRBV6-1 and TRBJ1-1, with the identity of the D gene unclear. The CDR3 region has the sequence CASSLVPFTEAFF. The nucleotides read TGTGCCAGCAGTCTGGTTCCGTTCACTGAAGCTTTCTTT.